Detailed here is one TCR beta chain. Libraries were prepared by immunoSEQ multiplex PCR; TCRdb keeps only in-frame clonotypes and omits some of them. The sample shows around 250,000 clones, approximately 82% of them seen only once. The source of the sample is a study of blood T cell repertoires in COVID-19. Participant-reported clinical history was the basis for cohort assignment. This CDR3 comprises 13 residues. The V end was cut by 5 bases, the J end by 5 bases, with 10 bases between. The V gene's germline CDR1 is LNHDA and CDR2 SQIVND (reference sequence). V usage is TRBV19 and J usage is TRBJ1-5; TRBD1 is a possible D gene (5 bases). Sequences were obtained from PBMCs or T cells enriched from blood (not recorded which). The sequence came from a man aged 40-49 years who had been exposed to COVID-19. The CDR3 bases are TGTGCCAGTAGTGGCTCAGGGTATCAGCCCCAGCATTTT. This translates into CASSGSGYQPQHF.